These 11 T cell receptor beta chains came from one sample sequenced in a study of cytomegalovirus exposure and HLA in healthy donors. The study ran its PCR with 60 Vbeta and 13 Jbeta primers. Sequencing was performed with immunoSEQ multiplex PCR; in TCRdb, only in-frame clones are kept and a portion is missing. The sample contains 90,000 to 150,000 clones, around 60% of which appear only once. The specimen was PBMCs. These receptors all stem from a man aged 40-55 years in good health and CMV-seropositive.

V gene TRBV4-1 combines with J gene TRBJ2-7, with TRBD2 identical over 7 bases. CDR1 and CDR2 from the germline V gene are MGHRA and YSYEKL. The CDR3 spans 15 residues. Trimming took 5 bases from V and 3 from J; bases not matched to a gene: 10. The CDR3 spells CASSFQEGGSYEQYF. In DNA, the CDR3 is TGCGCCAGCAGCTTCCAGGAGGGCGGGAGCTACGAGCAGTACTTC.

This clone was found a few times. The V call is TRBV7-8, the J call TRBJ2-7; D not resolved. Germline CDR1 SGHVS, CDR2 FQNEAQ. Deletions cut 5 bases from V and 2 bases from J, with 13 bases between. The CDR3 loop spans 14 amino acids. The CDR3 region has the DNA TGTGCCAGCAGCGCCGGCCCCACAGCCTACGAGCAGTACTTC. It encodes CASSAGPTAYEQYF.

The chain recombines TRBV7-3 with TRBJ1-6; possibly TRBD1 for D (5 bases). The germline V gene encodes CDR1 SGHTA and CDR2 FQGTGA. V was cut by 4 bases and J by 9 bases, with 16 bases left in between. The CDR3 sequence is 15 residues long. CDR3 sequence: CASSSGGGRGSPLHF. The CDR3 nucleotides are TGTGCCAGCAGCTCCGGCGGGGGAAGGGGTTCACCCCTCCACTTT. Full variable domain (outside the CDR3, taken from reference TRBV7-3 and TRBJ1-6): GAGVSQTPSNKVTEKGKYVELRCDPISGHTALYWYRQSLGQGPEFLIYFQGTGAADDSGLPNDRFFAVRPEGSVSTLKIQRTERGDSAVYLCASSSGGGRGSPLHFGNGTRLTVT.

This sequence joins TRBV5-8 and TRBJ2-2, with 7 bases lining up with TRBD2. J gave up 3 bases and V 0 bases, and 8 bases lay outside the gene matches. The CDR3 loop spans 17 amino acids. Germline lookup yields CDR1 SGHTS and CDR2 YDEGEE. The CDR3 DNA follows: TGTGCCAGCAGCTTGGGGCGGGAGTTCGCGTACACCGGGGAGCTGTTTTTT. It yields the protein CASSLGREFAYTGELFF. Variable domain in full (rest from reference TRBV5-8 and TRBJ2-2): EAGVTQSPTHLIKTRGQQATLRCSPISGHTSVYWYQQALGLGLQFLLWYDEGEERNRGNFPPRFSGRQFPNYSSELNVNALELEDSALYLCASSLGREFAYTGELFFGEGSRLTVL.

This chain joins TRBV19 and TRBJ2-7; TRBD1 aligns across 9 bases. CDR1 is LNHDA, CDR2 SQIVND, per germline (reference sequence). The CDR3 extends over 19 amino acids. After removal of 5 bases from V and 2 bases from J, the junction contained 19 bases not matched to a gene. The CDR3 coding sequence is TGTGCCAGTAGTCTACTCCTTCTCCTCGGGACAGGGAATCCCTACGAGCAGTACTTC. It specifies CASSLLLLLGTGNPYEQYF.

A few counts support this clone. The chain has TRBV29-1 and TRBJ2-1; TRBD2 agrees at 7 bases. The CDR3 consists of 14 residues. Germline loops: CDR1 SQVTM, CDR2 ANQGSEA. V lost 5 bases and J lost 6; bases outside the gene matches: 10. The CDR3 sequence: CSVFPWEGSNEQFF. Written as DNA, the CDR3 is TGCAGCGTTTTCCCTTGGGAGGGAAGCAATGAGCAGTTCTTC.

V usage is TRBV29-1 and J usage is TRBJ1-1; D not certain. The length of the CDR3 is 12 residues. CDR1 and CDR2 from the germline V gene are SQVTM and ANQGSEA. CDR3 in amino acids: CGGGQTNTEAFF. In DNA, the CDR3 is TGCGGCGGCGGTCAGACGAACACTGAAGCTTTCTTT.

This clone was seen only a few times. The V gene is TRBV7-9, the J gene TRBJ2-5; 7 positions agree with TRBD2. The junction had 15 bases not matched to a gene; V was cut back by 4 bases and J by 4 bases. CDR1 is SEHNR, CDR2 FQNEAQ, per germline (reference sequence). CDR3 size: 17 residues. CDR3 protein: CASSSPPYSSGIETQYF. In DNA form, the CDR3 reads TGTGCCAGCAGCTCACCCCCCTACTCCAGCGGGATAGAGACCCAGTACTTC.

The V call is TRBV7-9, the J call TRBJ1-4; 10 bases are a match to TRBD1. The germline CDR1 and CDR2 sequences are SEHNR and FQNEAQ (reference sequence). The CDR3 runs 18 residues. V was clipped by 3 bases and J by 5 bases; unmatched bases: 12. The CDR3 DNA follows: TGTGCCAGCAGCTTGATCGGGACAGGGGTGTCGAGGAATGAAAAACTGTTTTTT. It translates to CASSLIGTGVSRNEKLFF.

The chain has TRBV29-1 and TRBJ1-1, with D perhaps matching TRBD1 (5 bases). The CDR3 totals 14 residues. V was cut by 5 bases and J by 6 bases, with 19 bases left in between. From germline, CDR1 is SQVTM and CDR2 ANQGSEA. This chain's CDR3 is CSVTRGGVNPEAFF. CDR3 DNA: TGCAGCGTTACTCGGGGGGGTGTAAATCCTGAAGCTTTCTTT.

V and J are TRBV5-1 and TRBJ2-5; TRBD1 agrees at 7 bases. In germline, CDR1 is SGHRS, CDR2 YFSETQ. The junction had 8 bases not matched to a gene; V was cut back by 4 bases and J by 5 bases. The CDR3 is 14 amino acids. CDR3 in amino acids: CASSPPDRMETQYF. CDR3 nucleotide sequence: TGCGCCAGCAGCCCGCCGGACAGGATGGAGACCCAGTACTTC.